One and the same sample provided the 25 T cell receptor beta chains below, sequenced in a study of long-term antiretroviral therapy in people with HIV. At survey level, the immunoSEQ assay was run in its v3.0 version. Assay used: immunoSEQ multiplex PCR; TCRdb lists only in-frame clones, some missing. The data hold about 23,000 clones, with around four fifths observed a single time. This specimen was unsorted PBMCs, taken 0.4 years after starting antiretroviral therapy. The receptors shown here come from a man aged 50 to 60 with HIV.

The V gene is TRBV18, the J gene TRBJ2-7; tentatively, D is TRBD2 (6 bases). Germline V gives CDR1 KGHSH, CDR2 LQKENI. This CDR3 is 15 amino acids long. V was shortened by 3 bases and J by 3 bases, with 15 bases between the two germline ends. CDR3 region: CASSPSGERGYEQYF. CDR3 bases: TGTGCCAGCTCACCGTCGGGGGAGAGGGGCTACGAGCAGTACTTC. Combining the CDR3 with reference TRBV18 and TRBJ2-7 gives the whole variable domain NAGVMQNPRHLVRRRGQEARLRCSPMKGHSHVYWYRQLPEEGLKFMVYLQKENIIDESGMPKERFSAEFPKEGPSILRIQQVVRGDSAAYFCASSPSGERGYEQYFGPGTRLTVT.

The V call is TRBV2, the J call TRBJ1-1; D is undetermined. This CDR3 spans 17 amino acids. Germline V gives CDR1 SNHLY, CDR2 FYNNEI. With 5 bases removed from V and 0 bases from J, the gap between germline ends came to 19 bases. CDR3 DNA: TGTGCCAGCAGTCCTGAAAGCCCAGCGCTTATGAACACTGAAGCTTTCTTT. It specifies CASSPESPALMNTEAFF.

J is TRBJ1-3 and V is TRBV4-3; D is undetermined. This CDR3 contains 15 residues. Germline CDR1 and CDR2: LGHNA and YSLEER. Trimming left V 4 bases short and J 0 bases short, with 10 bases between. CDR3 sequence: CASSPGRSSGNTIYF. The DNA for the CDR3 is TGCGCCAGCAGCCCCGGTCGGAGCTCTGGAAACACCATATATTTT.

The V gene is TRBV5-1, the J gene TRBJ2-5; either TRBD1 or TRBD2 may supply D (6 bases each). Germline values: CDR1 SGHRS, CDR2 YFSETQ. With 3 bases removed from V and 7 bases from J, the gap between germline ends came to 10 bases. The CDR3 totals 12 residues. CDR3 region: CASSSEGGTQYF. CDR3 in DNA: TGCGCCAGCAGCTCCGAGGGGGGGACCCAGTACTTC. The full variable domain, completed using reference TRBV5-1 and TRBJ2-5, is KAGVTQTPRYLIKTRGQQVTLSCSPISGHRSVSWYQQTPGQGLQFLFEYFSETQRNKGNFPGRFSGRQFSNSRSEMNVSTLELGDSALYLCASSSEGGTQYFGPGTRLLVL.

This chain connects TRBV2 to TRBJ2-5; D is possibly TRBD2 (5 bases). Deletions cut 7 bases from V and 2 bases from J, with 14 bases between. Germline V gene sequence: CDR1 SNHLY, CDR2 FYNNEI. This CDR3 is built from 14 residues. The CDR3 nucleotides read TGTGCCAGCAATGCGGGCACACTACAAGAGACCCAGTACTTC. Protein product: CASNAGTLQETQYF.

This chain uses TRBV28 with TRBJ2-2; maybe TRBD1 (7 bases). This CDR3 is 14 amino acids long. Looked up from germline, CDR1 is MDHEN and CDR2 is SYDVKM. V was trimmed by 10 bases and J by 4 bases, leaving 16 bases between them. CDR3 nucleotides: TGTGCCAACTCTGGAGGGGGCACCACCGGGGAGCTGTTTTTT. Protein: CANSGGGTTGELFF.

The CDR3 is CASSPLRYEQFF. CDR3 DNA: TGTGCCAGCAGCCCCCTCCGGTATGAGCAGTTCTTC. The chain has TRBV28 and TRBJ2-1; D is unresolved. The germline V gene encodes CDR1 MDHEN and CDR2 SYDVKM. CDR3 length equals 12 residues. V gave up 6 bases and J gave up 8 bases, with 11 bases separating them.

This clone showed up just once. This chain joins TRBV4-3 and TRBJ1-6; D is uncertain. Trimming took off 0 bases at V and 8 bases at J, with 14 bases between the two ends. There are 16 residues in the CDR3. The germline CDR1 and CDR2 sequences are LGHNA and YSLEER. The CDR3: CASSQERQLGHSPLHF. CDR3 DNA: TGCGCCAGCAGCCAAGAGAGGCAGCTAGGGCATTCACCCCTCCACTTT.

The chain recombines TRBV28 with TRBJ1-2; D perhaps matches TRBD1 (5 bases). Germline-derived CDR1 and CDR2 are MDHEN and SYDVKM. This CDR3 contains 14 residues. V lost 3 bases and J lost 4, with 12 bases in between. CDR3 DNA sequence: TGTGCCAGCAGTTTCCCCCGGGGGGGCTATGGCTACACCTTC. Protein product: CASSFPRGGYGYTF.

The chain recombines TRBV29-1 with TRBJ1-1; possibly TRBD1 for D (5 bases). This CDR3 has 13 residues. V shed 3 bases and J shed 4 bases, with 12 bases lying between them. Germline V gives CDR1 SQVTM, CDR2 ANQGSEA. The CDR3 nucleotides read TGCAGCGTTGAGCAGGGAGGTACCACTGAAGCTTTCTTT. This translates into CSVEQGGTTEAFF.

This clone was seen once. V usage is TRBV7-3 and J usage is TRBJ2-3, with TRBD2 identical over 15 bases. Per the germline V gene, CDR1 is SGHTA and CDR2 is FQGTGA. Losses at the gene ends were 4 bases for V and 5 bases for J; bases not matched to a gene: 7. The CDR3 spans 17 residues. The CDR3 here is CASSSLGLAGGGDTQYF. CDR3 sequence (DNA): TGTGCCAGCAGCTCCCTGGGACTAGCGGGGGGCGGAGATACGCAGTATTTT.

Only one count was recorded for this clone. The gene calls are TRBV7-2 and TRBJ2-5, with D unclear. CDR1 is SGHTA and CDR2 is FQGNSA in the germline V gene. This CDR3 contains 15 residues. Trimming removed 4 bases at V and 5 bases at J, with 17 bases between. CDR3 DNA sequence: TGTGCCAGCAGCTCCGGGTGGAGAGGCGCGGAGACCCAGTACTTC. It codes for CASSSGWRGAETQYF.

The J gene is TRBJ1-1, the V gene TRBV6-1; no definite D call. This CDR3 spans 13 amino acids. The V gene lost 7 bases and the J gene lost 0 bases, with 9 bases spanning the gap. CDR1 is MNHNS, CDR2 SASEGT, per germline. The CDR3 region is CASKDAVNTEAFF. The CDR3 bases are TGTGCCAGCAAAGACGCAGTGAACACTGAAGCTTTCTTT.

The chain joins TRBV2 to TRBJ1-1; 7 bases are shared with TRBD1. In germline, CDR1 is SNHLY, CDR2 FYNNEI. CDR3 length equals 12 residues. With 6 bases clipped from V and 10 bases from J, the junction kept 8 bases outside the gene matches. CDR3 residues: CASSEQGMGAFF. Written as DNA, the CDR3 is TGTGCCAGCAGCGAACAGGGGATGGGAGCTTTCTTT.

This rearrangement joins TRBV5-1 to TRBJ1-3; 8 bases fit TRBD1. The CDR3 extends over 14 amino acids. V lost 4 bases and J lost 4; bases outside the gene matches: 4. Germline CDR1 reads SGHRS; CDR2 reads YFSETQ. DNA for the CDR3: TGCGCCAGCAGCCCGGGACAGGAGGGAAACACCATATATTTT. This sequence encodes CASSPGQEGNTIYF.

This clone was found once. The CDR3: CASSLRGTEAFF. The CDR3 coding sequence is TGTGCCAGCAGTTTAAGGGGCACTGAAGCTTTCTTT. The gene calls are TRBV6-5 and TRBJ1-1; maybe TRBD1 (5 bases). Trimming removed 4 bases from V and 4 bases from J, with 7 bases in between. This CDR3 comprises 12 residues. The germline V gene encodes CDR1 MNHEY and CDR2 SVGAGI.

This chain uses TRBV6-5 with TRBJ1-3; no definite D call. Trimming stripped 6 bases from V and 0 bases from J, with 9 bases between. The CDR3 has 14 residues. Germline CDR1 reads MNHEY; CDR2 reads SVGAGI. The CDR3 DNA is TGTGCCAGCAGCCCCACGAGCTCTGGAAACACCATATATTTT. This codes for CASSPTSSGNTIYF.

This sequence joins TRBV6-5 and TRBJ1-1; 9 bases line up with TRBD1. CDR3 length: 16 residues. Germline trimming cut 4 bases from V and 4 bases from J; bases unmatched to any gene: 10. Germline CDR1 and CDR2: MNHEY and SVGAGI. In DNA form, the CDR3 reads TGTGCCAGCAGTTCCTACAGGGGGCGCTTGAGCACTGAAGCTTTCTTT. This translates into CASSSYRGRLSTEAFF.

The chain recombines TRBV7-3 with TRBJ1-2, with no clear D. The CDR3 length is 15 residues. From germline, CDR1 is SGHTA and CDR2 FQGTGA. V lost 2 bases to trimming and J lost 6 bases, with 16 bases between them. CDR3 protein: CASSLGGGPLDGYTF. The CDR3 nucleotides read TGTGCCAGCAGCTTAGGTGGAGGGCCATTGGATGGCTACACCTTC.

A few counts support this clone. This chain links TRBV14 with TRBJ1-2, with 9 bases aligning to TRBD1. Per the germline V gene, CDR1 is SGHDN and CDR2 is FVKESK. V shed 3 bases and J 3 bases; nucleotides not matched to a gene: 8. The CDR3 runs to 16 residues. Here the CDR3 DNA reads TGTGCCAGCAGCCATTTCCCGGGACAGGGAGACTATGGCTACACCTTC. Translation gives CASSHFPGQGDYGYTF. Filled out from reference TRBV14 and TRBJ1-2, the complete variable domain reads EAGVTQFPSHSVIEKGQTVTLRCDPISGHDNLYWYRRVMGKEIKFLLHFVKESKQDESGMPNNRFLAERTGGTYSTLKVQPAELEDSGVYFCASSHFPGQGDYGYTFGSGTRLTVV.

The CDR3 here is CATSREFRPADTEAFF. For the CDR3, the DNA is TGTGCCACCAGCAGAGAGTTCAGGCCGGCCGACACTGAAGCTTTCTTT. This chain joins TRBV15 and TRBJ1-1, with D hard to call. The ends were cut back, 0 bases at V and 3 bases at J, with 14 bases in the middle. CDR3 size: 16 residues. Germline CDR1 is LNHNV and CDR2 is YYDKDF (reference sequence).

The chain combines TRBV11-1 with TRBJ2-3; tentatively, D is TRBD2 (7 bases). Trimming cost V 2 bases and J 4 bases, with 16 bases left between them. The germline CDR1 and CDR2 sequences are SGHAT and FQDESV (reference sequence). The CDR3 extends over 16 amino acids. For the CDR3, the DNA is TGTGCCAGCAGCTTATGGGGGGGCGAGTTGCCAGATACGCAGTATTTT. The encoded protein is CASSLWGGELPDTQYF.

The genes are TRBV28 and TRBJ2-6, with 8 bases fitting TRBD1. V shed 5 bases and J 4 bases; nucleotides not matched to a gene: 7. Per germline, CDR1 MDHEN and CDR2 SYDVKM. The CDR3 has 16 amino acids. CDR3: CASSNRGAFGANVLTF. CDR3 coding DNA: TGTGCCAGCAGTAACAGGGGGGCCTTCGGGGCCAACGTCCTGACTTTC.

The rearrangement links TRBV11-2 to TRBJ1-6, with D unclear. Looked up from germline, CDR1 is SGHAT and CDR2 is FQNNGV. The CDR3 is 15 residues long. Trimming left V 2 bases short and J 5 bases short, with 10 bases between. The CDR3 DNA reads TGTGCCAGCAGCTTAATCGACGGAAATAATTCACCCCTCCACTTT. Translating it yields CASSLIDGNNSPLHF.

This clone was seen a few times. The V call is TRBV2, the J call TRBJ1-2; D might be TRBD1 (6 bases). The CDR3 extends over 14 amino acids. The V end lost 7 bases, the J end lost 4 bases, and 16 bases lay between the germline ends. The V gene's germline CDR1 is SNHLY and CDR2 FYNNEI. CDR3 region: CASIPQGGGYGYTF. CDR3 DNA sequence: TGTGCCAGCATACCACAGGGAGGAGGCTATGGCTACACCTTC.